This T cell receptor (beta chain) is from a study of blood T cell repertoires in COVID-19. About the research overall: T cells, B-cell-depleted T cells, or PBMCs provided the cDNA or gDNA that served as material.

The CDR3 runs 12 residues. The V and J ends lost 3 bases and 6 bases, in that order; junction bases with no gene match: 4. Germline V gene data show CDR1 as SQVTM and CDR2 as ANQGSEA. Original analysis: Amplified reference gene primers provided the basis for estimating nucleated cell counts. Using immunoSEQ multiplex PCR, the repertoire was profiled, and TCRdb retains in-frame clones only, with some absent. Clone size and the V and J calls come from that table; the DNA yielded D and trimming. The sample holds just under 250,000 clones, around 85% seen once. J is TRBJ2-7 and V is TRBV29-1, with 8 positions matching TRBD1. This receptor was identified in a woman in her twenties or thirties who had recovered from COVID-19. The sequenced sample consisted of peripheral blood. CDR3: CSVETGEFEQYF. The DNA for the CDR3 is TGCAGCGTTGAGACAGGGGAGTTCGAGCAGTACTTC.